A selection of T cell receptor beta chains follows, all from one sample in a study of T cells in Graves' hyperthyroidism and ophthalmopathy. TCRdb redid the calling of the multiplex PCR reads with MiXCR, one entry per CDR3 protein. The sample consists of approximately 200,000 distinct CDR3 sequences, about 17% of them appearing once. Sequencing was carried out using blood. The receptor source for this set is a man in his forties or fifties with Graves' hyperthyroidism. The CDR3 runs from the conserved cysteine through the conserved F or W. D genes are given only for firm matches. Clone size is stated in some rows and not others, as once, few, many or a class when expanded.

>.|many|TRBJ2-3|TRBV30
CASMTSTLDTQYF
TGTGCCTCCATGACCTCTACCTTAGATACGCAGTATTTT
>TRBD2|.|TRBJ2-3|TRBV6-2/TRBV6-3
CASREGLAGTDTQYF
TGTGCCAGCAGGGAGGGACTAGCGGGCACAGATACGCAGTATTTT
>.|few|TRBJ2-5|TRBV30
CAWSVPGETQYF
TGTGCCTGGAGTGTGCCCGGGGAGACCCAGTACTTC
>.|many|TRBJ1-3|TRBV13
CASTYAVGYGNTIYF
TGTGCCAGCACCTATGCCGTAGGATATGGAAACACCATATATTTT
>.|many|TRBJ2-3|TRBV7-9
CASSPTGASSTDTQYF
TGTGCCAGCAGCCCCACGGGGGCTTCTAGCACAGATACGCAGTATTTT
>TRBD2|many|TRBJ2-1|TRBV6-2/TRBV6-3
CASSPVKSGGLFPNEQFF
TGTGCCAGCAGTCCGGTAAAGTCGGGGGGGCTCTTTCCCAATGAGCAGTTCTTC
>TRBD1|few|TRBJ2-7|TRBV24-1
CATSDPRQGDYEQYF
TGTGCCACCAGTGACCCACGACAGGGGGACTACGAGCAGTACTTC
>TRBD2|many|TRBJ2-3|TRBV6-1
CASRHKRGSTDTQYF
TGTGCCAGCCGTCATAAGCGGGGATCCACAGATACGCAGTATTTT
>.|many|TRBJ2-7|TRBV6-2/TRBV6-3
CASSQGTVSYEQYF
TGTGCCAGCAGTCAAGGGACGGTCTCCTACGAGCAGTACTTC
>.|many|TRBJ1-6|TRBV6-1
CASRNRADYNSPLHF
TGTGCCAGCAGAAACAGGGCTGACTATAATTCACCCCTCCACTTT
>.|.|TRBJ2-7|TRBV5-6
CASSPLDGVGYEQYF
TGTGCCAGCAGCCCCCTTGATGGGGTAGGGTACGAGCAGTACTTC
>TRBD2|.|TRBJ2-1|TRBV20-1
CSASHQLGAGGLGEQFF
TGCAGTGCTAGTCATCAGTTGGGCGCGGGGGGGCTGGGTGAGCAGTTCTTC
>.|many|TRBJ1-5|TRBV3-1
CASSQGLFSNQPQHF
TGTGCCAGCAGCCAAGGACTTTTTAGCAATCAGCCCCAGCATTTT
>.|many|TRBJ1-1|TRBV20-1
CSARGQPGDTEAFF
TGCAGTGCTAGAGGACAGCCTGGGGACACTGAAGCTTTCTTT
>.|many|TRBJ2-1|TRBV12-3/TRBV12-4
CASSLLQFELNEQFF
TGTGCCAGCAGTTTACTGCAGTTCGAACTCAATGAGCAGTTCTTC
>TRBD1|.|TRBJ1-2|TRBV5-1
CASSPQGAAGYTF
TGCGCCAGCAGCCCACAGGGGGCGGCTGGCTACACCTTC
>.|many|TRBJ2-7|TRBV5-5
CASSLGDSRYEQYF
TGTGCCAGCAGCTTGGGAGACTCTCGGTACGAGCAGTACTTC
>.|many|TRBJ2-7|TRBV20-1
CSALSERQTISYEQYF
TGCAGTGCTCTTAGTGAGCGACAGACAATATCCTACGAGCAGTACTTC
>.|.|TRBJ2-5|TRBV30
CAWGLIQETQYF
TGTGCCTGGGGACTCATCCAAGAGACCCAGTACTTC
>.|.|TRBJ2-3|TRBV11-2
CASSRPSTDTQYF
TGTGCCAGCTCCCGACCTAGCACAGATACGCAGTATTTT
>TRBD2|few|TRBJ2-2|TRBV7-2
CASSPAGANTGELFF
TGTGCCAGCAGCCCAGCGGGGGCGAACACCGGGGAGCTGTTTTTT
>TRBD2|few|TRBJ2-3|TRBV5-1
CASSYGTSGDTDTQYF
TGCGCCAGCAGCTACGGGACTAGCGGGGACACAGATACGCAGTATTTT
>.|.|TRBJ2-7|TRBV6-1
CASSGRGDLYEQYF
TGTGCCAGCAGTGGAAGGGGAGACCTTTACGAGCAGTACTTC
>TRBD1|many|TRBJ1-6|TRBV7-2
CASSLKDRAQTPLHF
TGTGCCAGCAGCTTAAAGGACAGGGCGCAAACACCCCTCCACTTT
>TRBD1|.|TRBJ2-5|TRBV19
CASSVTGGLETQYF
TGTGCCAGTAGCGTGACAGGGGGATTGGAGACCCAGTACTTC
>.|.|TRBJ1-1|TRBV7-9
CASSYHNTEAFF
TGTGCCAGCAGCTACCATAACACTGAAGCTTTCTTT
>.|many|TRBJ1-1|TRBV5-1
CASSLGPSNTEAFF
TGCGCCAGCAGCTTGGGGCCCTCGAACACTGAAGCTTTCTTT
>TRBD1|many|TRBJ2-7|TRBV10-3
CAIRRDRDTSYEQYF
TGTGCCATCAGGAGGGACAGGGACACCTCCTACGAGCAGTACTTC
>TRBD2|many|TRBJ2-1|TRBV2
CASRAASGGRNEQFF
TGTGCCAGCAGGGCCGCTAGCGGGGGGCGGAATGAGCAGTTCTTC
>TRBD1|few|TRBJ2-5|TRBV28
CASRGGTAVETQYF
TGTGCCAGCAGAGGGGGCACTGCTGTAGAGACCCAGTACTTC
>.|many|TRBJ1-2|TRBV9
CASSVVGALDGYTF
TGTGCCAGCAGCGTAGTCGGGGCTTTGGACGGCTACACCTTC
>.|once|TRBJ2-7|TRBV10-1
CASSLNRRLCEQYF
TGCGCCAGCAGTTTGAACAGACGCCTCTGCGAGCAGTACTTC
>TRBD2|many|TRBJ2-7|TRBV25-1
CASSGGERGPFHEQYF
TGTGCCAGCAGTGGGGGAGAGCGGGGGCCGTTCCACGAGCAGTACTTC
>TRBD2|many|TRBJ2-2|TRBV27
CASSPPAGLTGELFF
TGTGCCAGCAGCCCCCCAGCGGGGCTCACCGGGGAGCTGTTTTTT
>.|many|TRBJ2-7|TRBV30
CAWSGQGIIHEQYF
TGTGCCTGGAGTGGGCAGGGTATAATCCACGAGCAGTACTTC
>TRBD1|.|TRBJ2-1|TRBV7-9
CASSSPRTGYNEQFF
TGTGCCAGCAGCTCCCCCCGGACAGGATACAATGAGCAGTTCTTC
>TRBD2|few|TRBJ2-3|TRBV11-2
CASSLQRGGLSSYF
TGTGCCAGCAGCTTACAGCGGGGGGGCCTTTCGTCGTATTTT
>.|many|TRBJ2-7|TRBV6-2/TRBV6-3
CASSYGGATSYEQYF
TGTGCCAGCAGTTACGGCGGGGCCACCTCCTACGAGCAGTACTTC
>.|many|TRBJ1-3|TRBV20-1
CSARDGVGNTIYF
TGCAGTGCTAGAGATGGGGTTGGAAACACCATATATTTT
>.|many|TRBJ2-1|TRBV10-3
CAISGLAQNEQFF
TGTGCCATCAGTGGGCTAGCTCAGAATGAGCAGTTCTTC
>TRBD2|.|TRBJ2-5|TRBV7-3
CASSRLAAETQYF
TGTGCCAGCAGCCGACTAGCGGCAGAGACCCAGTACTTC
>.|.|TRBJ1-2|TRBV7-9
CASRLGERYTF
TGTGCCAGCAGGCTGGGGGAACGCTACACCTTC
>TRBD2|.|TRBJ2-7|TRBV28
CASSLGTSEYEQYF
TGTGCCAGCAGTTTGGGGACTAGCGAATACGAGCAGTACTTC
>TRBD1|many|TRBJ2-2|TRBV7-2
CASTKPWTGTSAGELFF
TGTGCCAGCACCAAACCGTGGACAGGGACCTCCGCCGGGGAGCTGTTTTTT
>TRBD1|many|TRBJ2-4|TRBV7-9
CASSFGQGWNIQYF
TGTGCCAGCAGCTTCGGACAGGGGTGGAACATTCAGTACTTC
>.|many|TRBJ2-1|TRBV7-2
CASSRGAYNEQFF
TGTGCCAGCAGTCGAGGGGCCTACAATGAGCAGTTCTTC
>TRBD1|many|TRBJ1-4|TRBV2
CASSRTGGIRKLFF
TGTGCCAGCAGTCGGACAGGGGGGATCAGAAAACTGTTTTTT
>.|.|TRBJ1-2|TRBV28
CASSLVGRSNYGYTF
TGTGCCAGCAGTTTGGTGGGAAGAAGTAACTATGGCTACACCTTC
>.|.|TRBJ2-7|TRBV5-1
CASSSGHGYEQYF
TGCGCCAGCAGCTCAGGACACGGGTACGAGCAGTACTTC
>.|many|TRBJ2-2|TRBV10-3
CAISLPQASNTGELFF
TGTGCCATCAGTCTCCCGCAGGCCAGTAACACCGGGGAGCTGTTTTTT
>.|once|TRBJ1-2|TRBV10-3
CAISEADGTEFYGYTF
TGTGCCATCAGTGAGGCGGACGGGACGGAATTCTATGGCTACACCTTC
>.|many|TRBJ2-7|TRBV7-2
CASSLVGQSYEQYF
TGTGCCAGCAGCTTAGTGGGCCAGTCCTACGAGCAGTACTTC
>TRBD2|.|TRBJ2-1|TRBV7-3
CASRGLAGVGEQFF
TGTGCCAGCAGGGGACTAGCGGGGGTGGGTGAGCAGTTCTTC